These 10 T cell receptor beta chains were sequenced from one sample in a study of OX40 agonist ivuxolimab in advanced cancers. Sequenced by immunoSEQ multiplex PCR; TCRdb stores in-frame clones only, minus some. The table has about 80,000 clones, roughly 86% seen once. This specimen was CD4+ or CD8+ T cells sorted from blood, taken in a trial of the OX40 agonist ivuxolimab. The source of these receptors is an adult with an advanced solid tumor such as melanoma, head and neck, liver or kidney cancer.

V gene TRBV30 combines with J gene TRBJ2-7, with a weak D call TRBD1 (5 bases). CDR1 is GTSNPN, CDR2 SVGIG, per germline (reference sequence). Trimming removed 0 bases at V and 6 bases at J, with 12 bases between. The CDR3 extends over 13 amino acids. CDR3 nucleotide sequence: TGTGCCTGGAGTGTACCAGGGATATCCGAGCAGTACTTC. This gives the protein CAWSVPGISEQYF.

The V gene is TRBV6-1, the J gene TRBJ2-7; 7 bases align to TRBD1. Germline CDR1 is MNHNS and CDR2 is SASEGT. The V and J ends lost 5 bases and 3 bases, in that order; junction bases with no gene match: 10. This CDR3 contains 15 residues. CDR3 in DNA: TGTGCCAGCAGTAAAAGACAGGGTTTAGGCTACGAGCAGTACTTC. It codes for CASSKRQGLGYEQYF.

J is TRBJ2-2 and V is TRBV9, with 8 bases fitting TRBD2. The CDR3 runs 16 residues. Germline lookup yields CDR1 SGDLS and CDR2 YYNGEE. J lost 5 bases, V lost 3 bases, and 9 bases had no gene match. CDR3 in amino acids: CASSEPSGGVTGELFF. The CDR3 region has the DNA TGTGCCAGCAGCGAGCCCTCGGGGGGGGTAACCGGGGAGCTGTTTTTT.

Here the CDR3 reads CATGRDRQETQYF. DNA for the CDR3: TGTGCCACCGGCAGGGACAGACAAGAGACCCAGTACTTC. This sequence joins TRBV2 and TRBJ2-5; 7 nucleotides match TRBD1. The CDR3 has 13 amino acids. Germline values: CDR1 SNHLY, CDR2 FYNNEI. V shed 10 bases and J 2 bases; nucleotides not matched to a gene: 7.

Only a few counts were recorded for this clone. The chain uses TRBV4-1 and TRBJ2-1; TRBD2 matches 7 bases. CDR3 length: 14 residues. The V gene's germline CDR1 is MGHRA and CDR2 YSYEKL. Germline trimming cut 3 bases from V and 10 bases from J; bases unmatched to any gene: 9. CDR3 DNA: TGCGCCAGCAGCCACGGCGTGCTTAGCGGGGAGCAGTTCTTC. Its translation: CASSHGVLSGEQFF.

This sequence joins TRBV25-1 and TRBJ1-4; possible D gene TRBD1, 5 bases. In germline, CDR1 is MGHDK, CDR2 SYGVNS. There are 16 residues in the CDR3. Trimming removed 2 bases at V and 4 bases at J, with 14 bases between. This CDR3 reads CASSENLGTVNEKLFF. DNA of the CDR3: TGTGCCAGCAGTGAAAACCTGGGGACCGTTAATGAAAAACTGTTTTTT.

CDR3 in amino acids: CASSLHGTGGVDTQYF. The DNA for the CDR3 is TGTGCCAGCAGCTTACACGGGACAGGGGGGGTAGATACGCAGTATTTT. The rearrangement joins TRBV7-9 to TRBJ2-3; 11 bases fit TRBD1. The CDR3 has 16 amino acids. Germline V gene sequence: CDR1 SEHNR, CDR2 FQNEAQ (reference sequence). Trimming at V came to 2 bases and at J to 5 bases, leaving 6 bases not matched to a gene. Supplemented by reference TRBV7-9 and TRBJ2-3, the full variable domain reads DTGVSQNPRHKITKRGQNVTFRCDPISEHNRLYWYRQTLGQGPEFLTYFQNEAQLEKSRLLSDRFSAERPKGSFSTLEIQRTEQGDSAMYLCASSLHGTGGVDTQYFGPGTRLTVL.

The chain couples TRBV28 to TRBJ2-4; 8 bases are shared with TRBD2. Germline CDR1 and CDR2: MDHEN and SYDVKM. This CDR3 comprises 15 residues. The V gene end was trimmed by 1 base and the J gene end by 7 bases; junction bases not matched to a gene: 6. This CDR3 is CASSLLVAGYNIQYF. CDR3 nucleotide sequence: TGTGCCAGCAGTTTATTGGTAGCGGGGTATAACATTCAGTACTTC.

The chain couples TRBV30 to TRBJ2-7; 7 bases map to TRBD1. The CDR3 is 13 residues long. The V gene's germline CDR1 is GTSNPN and CDR2 SVGIG (reference sequence). V lost 4 bases to trimming and J lost 4 bases; unmatched junction nucleotides: 7. The CDR3 nucleotides read TGTGCCTGGAACGAAGGGGGCTCGTACGAGCAGTACTTC. Its translation is CAWNEGGSYEQYF.

This chain joins TRBV19 and TRBJ2-3; 7 bases line up with TRBD1. Germline loops: CDR1 LNHDA, CDR2 SQIVND (reference sequence). V lost 4 bases to trimming and J lost 2 bases; unmatched junction nucleotides: 9. The CDR3 length is 16 residues. Here the CDR3 DNA reads TGTGCCAGTAGTAAACGACAGGGAGAACACACAGATACGCAGTATTTT. Translation: CASSKRQGEHTDTQYF.